The clone carrying this TCR beta chain has a handful of counts. The germline V gene has CDR1 SGHNT and CDR2 YENEEA. The CDR3 loop spans 15 amino acids. V was trimmed by 5 bases and J by 5 bases, leaving 17 bases between them. This sample was included in a study of cytomegalovirus exposure and HLA in healthy donors. This PCR relied on a set of 60 Vbeta primers and 13 Jbeta primers. Produced via immunoSEQ multiplex PCR; TCRdb's table is partial and in-frame only. Among 150,000 to 200,000 clones listed, over 75% were seen once. Input material: PBMCs. The TCR sequence derives from a middle-aged man in good health and CMV-seropositive. The chain links TRBV11-3 to TRBJ2-3; D may be TRBD1 (5 bases). The CDR3 region is CASSQRGGTRDTQYF. CDR3 coding DNA: TGTGCCAGCAGCCAAAGGGGCGGTACAAGAGATACGCAGTATTTT.